A single sample gave rise to the 30 T cell receptor beta chains below, sequenced in a study of T cell repertoires in cytomegalovirus infection. Antigen specificity for these receptors is unknown. Via MiXCR, TCRdb re-called the reads, giving one row per CDR3 protein. The sample consists of roughly 87,000 distinct CDR3 sequences, less than 30% of them appearing once. The sequencing used CD8+ T cells from cultured PBMCs, collected from culture after CMV antigen stimulation. Receptors were obtained from a human donor in good health (CMV status not recorded). Some clones in this sample may be carry-over from other donors' samples.

The V and J genes are TRBV2 and TRBJ1-3; D not resolved. V was trimmed by 8 bases and J by 0 bases, leaving 8 bases between them. Germline V gene lookup returns CDR1 SNHLY and CDR2 FYNNEI. The CDR3 covers 13 residues. CDR3 residues: CASWASSGNTIYF. CDR3 bases: TGTGCCAGCTGGGCCTCCTCTGGAAACACCATATATTTT. Filled out from reference TRBV2 and TRBJ1-3, the complete variable domain reads EPEVTQTPSHQVTQMGQEVILRCVPISNHLYFYWYRQILGQKVEFLVSFYNNEISEKSEIFDDQFSVERPDGSNFTLKIRSTKLEDSAMYFCASWASSGNTIYFGEGSWLTVV.

The chain recombines TRBV3-1 with TRBJ2-3, with 7 bases fitting TRBD1. The CDR3 length is 14 residues. V dropped 4 bases and J dropped 4; count of bases not matched to a gene: 5. CDR1 and CDR2 from the germline V gene are LGHDT and YNNKEL (reference sequence). The CDR3 coding sequence is TGTGCCAGCAGCCTACAGGGGACGGCAGATACGCAGTATTTT. This translates into CASSLQGTADTQYF.

This clonotype was seen more than once but under ten times. The chain is built from TRBV19 and TRBJ1-1; 7 bases line up with TRBD1. CDR1 is LNHDA, CDR2 SQIVND, per germline (reference sequence). The CDR3 is made up of 16 amino acids. Trimming at V came to 3 bases and at J to 0 bases, leaving 7 bases not matched to a gene. Here the CDR3 reads CASSIPPTGMNTEAFF. CDR3 sequence (DNA): TGTGCCAGTAGTATCCCGCCGACAGGGATGAACACTGAAGCTTTCTTT.

This clonotype was picked up many times. This rearrangement joins TRBV11-2 to TRBJ2-5; 8 bases align to TRBD2. CDR1 is SGHAT and CDR2 is FQNNGV in the germline V gene. V shed 7 bases, J shed 2 bases, and the junction held 6 bases outside the gene matches. This CDR3 is 14 amino acids long. As DNA, the CDR3 is TGTGCCAGCAATCGGCGGGGGGAACAAGAGACCCAGTACTTC. Protein sequence: CASNRRGEQETQYF. The full variable domain, in which reference TRBV11-2 and TRBJ2-5 provide the parts outside the CDR3, is EAGVAQSPRYKIIEKRQSVAFWCNPISGHATLYWYQQILGQGPKLLIQFQNNGVVDDSQLPKDRFSAERLKGVDSTLKIQPAKLEDSAVYLCASNRRGEQETQYFGPGTRLLVL.

The chain carries TRBV20-1 and TRBJ1-1, with unresolved D. CDR1 and CDR2 from the germline V gene are DFQATT and SNEGSKA (reference sequence). The V end was cut by 1 base, the J end by 0 bases, with 9 bases between. This CDR3 is 14 amino acids long. The CDR3 DNA follows: TGCAGTGCTAGAGGTGGGATAATGAACACTGAAGCTTTCTTT. The encoded protein is CSARGGIMNTEAFF.

The chain employs TRBV3-1 and TRBJ2-4; 7 bases are shared with TRBD2. The CDR3 sequence is 15 residues long. Germline CDR1 is LGHDT and CDR2 is YNNKEL (reference sequence). V gave up 1 base and J gave up 8 bases; unmatched junction bases: 8. DNA of the CDR3: TGTGCCAGCAGCCAAGGAAGGACTAGTACGGACATTCAGTACTTC. Translating gives CASSQGRTSTDIQYF. Variable domain in full (rest from reference TRBV3-1 and TRBJ2-4): DTAVSQTPKYLVTQMGNDKSIKCEQNLGHDTMYWYKQDSKKFLKIMFSYNNKELIINETVPNRFSPKSPDKAHLNLHINSLELGDSAVYFCASSQGRTSTDIQYFGAGTRLSVL.

The chain uses TRBV20-1 and TRBJ2-7; D gene unclear. The V end was cut by 6 bases, the J end by 2 bases, with 14 bases between. This CDR3 comprises 13 residues. CDR1 is DFQATT and CDR2 is SNEGSKA in the germline V gene (reference sequence). CDR3 DNA: TGCAGTGCCACACCAGTGTACCCCTACGAGCAGTACTTC. It is translated as CSATPVYPYEQYF.

This rearrangement joins TRBV6-5 to TRBJ2-2, with 12 bases fitting TRBD2. CDR1 and CDR2 (germline): MNHEY, SVGAGI. CDR3 length equals 16 residues. Losses at the gene ends were 5 bases for V and 6 bases for J; bases not matched to a gene: 7. The CDR3 sequence is CASSPLLAGGAGELFF. CDR3 nucleotides: TGTGCCAGCAGTCCGCTACTAGCGGGGGGAGCCGGGGAGCTGTTTTTT.

The gene calls are TRBV5-6 and TRBJ1-6, with 7 bases aligning to TRBD1. The CDR3 sequence is 16 residues long. V lost 1 base, J lost 9 bases, and 10 bases stayed unmatched. The germline gives CDR1 SGHDT, CDR2 YYEEEE. The CDR3 DNA reads as TGTGCCAGCAGCTTGAGGGACAGCTTCTTCGGTTCACCCCTCCACTTT. This sequence encodes CASSLRDSFFGSPLHF.

The table lists this clonotype with a few counts. V gene TRBV5-1 combines with J gene TRBJ1-2; TRBD1 is a possible D gene (5 bases). The CDR3 sequence is 14 residues long. Germline V gene sequence: CDR1 SGHRS, CDR2 YFSETQ. The V end lost 2 bases, the J end lost 3 bases, and 11 bases lay between the germline ends. The CDR3 bases are TGCGCCAGCAGCTTTGACGCAGGGTACTATGGCTACACCTTC. Amino acid sequence: CASSFDAGYYGYTF.

This chain joins TRBV7-9 and TRBJ2-5; a weak D match, TRBD1 (5 bases). Trimming cost V 6 bases and J 4 bases, with 12 bases left between them. The CDR3 is made up of 13 amino acids. Per germline, CDR1 SEHNR and CDR2 FQNEAQ (reference sequence). As DNA, the CDR3 is TGTGCCAGCAGAGACAGTTTTCCAGAGACCCAGTACTTC. Protein: CASRDSFPETQYF.

This rearrangement joins TRBV7-4 to TRBJ2-7; TRBD2 matches at 7 bases. The J segment lost 5 bases and the V segment lost 5 bases, leaving 6 bases of the junction unmatched. The germline V gene encodes CDR1 SGHVT and CDR2 SQSDAQ. The CDR3 contains 13 residues. The CDR3 DNA reads TGTGCCAGCAGCCTAGAGGGAGGGAACGAGCAGTACTTC. It is translated as CASSLEGGNEQYF.

This rearrangement joins TRBV7-3 to TRBJ2-1, with 10 bases matching TRBD2. Losses at the gene ends were 1 base for V and 7 bases for J; bases not matched to a gene: 4. The CDR3 sequence is 15 residues long. Germline V lookup: CDR1 SGHTA, CDR2 FQGTGA. The CDR3 loop is CASSLIPSGGNEQFF. Written as DNA, the CDR3 is TGTGCCAGCAGCTTAATTCCTAGCGGGGGAAATGAGCAGTTCTTC.

The rearrangement joins TRBV9 to TRBJ1-5, with D unresolved. CDR1 is SGDLS, CDR2 YYNGEE, per germline. This CDR3 spans 15 amino acids. Trimming removed 0 bases from V and 0 bases from J, with 7 bases in between. The CDR3 region has the DNA TGTGCCAGCAGCGTAGCAGGATATAGCAATCAGCCCCAGCATTTT. This translates into CASSVAGYSNQPQHF.

This clonotype has only a few counts. The chain is built from TRBV4-3 and TRBJ2-7; TRBD2 aligns across 9 bases. With 3 bases clipped from V and 0 bases from J, the junction kept 6 bases outside the gene matches. CDR3 size: 16 residues. Germline loops: CDR1 LGHNA, CDR2 YSLEER. In DNA, the CDR3 is TGCGCCAGCAGCCAGATACTAGCGGGCCCCTCCTACGAGCAGTACTTC. It is translated as CASSQILAGPSYEQYF.

The chain joins TRBV2 to TRBJ1-1; 12 bases map to TRBD1. From germline, CDR1 is SNHLY and CDR2 FYNNEI. The trim removed 8 bases at V and 0 bases at J, leaving 22 bases unmatched. The CDR3 is 21 amino acids. CDR3 DNA sequence: TGTGCCAGCGGCCCCCCCCGGGACAGGGGGCATTCTTCAAGGTTGAACACTGAAGCTTTCTTT. Amino acid sequence: CASGPPRDRGHSSRLNTEAFF.

This clonotype has more than one count but fewer than ten. The chain carries TRBV7-8 and TRBJ2-7, with D uncertain. The CDR3 is 12 residues long. V was trimmed by 0 bases and J by 4 bases, leaving 4 bases between them. Germline V gives CDR1 SGHVS, CDR2 FQNEAQ. CDR3 nucleotide sequence: TGTGCCAGCAGCTTAGCACAGTACGAGCAGTACTTC. Protein sequence: CASSLAQYEQYF.

This clonotype was observed a few times. The genes are TRBV29-1 and TRBJ2-1; TRBD1 might be the D (5 bases). V gave up 2 bases and J gave up 2 bases, with 7 bases separating them. CDR1 and CDR2 from the germline V gene are SQVTM and ANQGSEA. CDR3 size: 13 residues. The CDR3 DNA follows: TGCAGCGTTGAACAGGGCGCCTACAATGAGCAGTTCTTC. As protein: CSVEQGAYNEQFF.

This clonotype was seen a handful of times. The CDR3 sequence: CASSLAAGEQYF. As DNA, the CDR3 is TGTGCCAGCAGCTTAGCCGCGGGCGAGCAGTACTTC. The V call is TRBV7-6, the J call TRBJ2-7, with D perhaps matching TRBD2 (5 bases). Trimming pared 0 bases from V and 6 bases from J, leaving 6 bases between. This CDR3 is 12 amino acids long. Germline V gene lookup returns CDR1 SGHVS and CDR2 FNYEAQ.

The rearrangement links TRBV12-3 or TRBV12-4 to TRBJ1-2; no firm D call. The CDR3 consists of 14 residues. Trimming took off 5 bases at V and 2 bases at J, with 12 bases between the two ends. CDR3 coding DNA: TGTGCCAGCAGTCCGCCAGGCGCAAACTATGGCTACACCTTC. Amino acids: CASSPPGANYGYTF.

There are a few counts of this clonotype. The chain links TRBV20-1 to TRBJ2-5, with a weak D call TRBD2 (5 bases). Trimming removed 0 bases from V and 4 bases from J, with 15 bases in between. Germline V lookup: CDR1 DFQATT, CDR2 SNEGSKA (reference sequence). CDR3 size: 15 residues. The CDR3 here is CSARDSEGMTETQYF. The CDR3 DNA reads as TGCAGTGCTAGAGATTCAGAGGGAATGACAGAGACCCAGTACTTC.

This clonotype was seen more than once but under ten times. The chain couples TRBV4-2 to TRBJ2-7; maybe TRBD1 (6 bases). The ends were cut back, 3 bases at V and 7 bases at J, with 13 bases in the middle. From germline, CDR1 is LGHNA and CDR2 YNFKEQ. The CDR3 runs to 13 residues. The CDR3 DNA reads as TGTGCCAGCAGCCACTTGACAGGTCAAGAGCAGTACTTC. Translation gives CASSHLTGQEQYF.

In its sample, this clonotype was seen many times. The rearrangement links TRBV12-3 or TRBV12-4 to TRBJ2-5, with 7 bases identical to TRBD2. V trimming: 6 bases; J trimming: 5 bases; junction bases outside the gene matches: 9. The CDR3 covers 14 residues. The CDR3 sequence is CASRMSGGGETQYF. CDR3 sequence (DNA): TGTGCCAGCAGGATGAGTGGGGGGGGTGAGACCCAGTACTTC.

This clonotype was found a few times. The rearrangement links TRBV10-3 to TRBJ2-1; 8 bases align to TRBD2. The CDR3 sequence is 16 residues long. Germline values: CDR1 ENHRY, CDR2 SYGVKD. Losses at the gene ends were 6 bases for V and 3 bases for J; bases not matched to a gene: 10. The DNA of the CDR3 is TGTGCCATCAGCAGCCCTGGCGCGGGGGGCTACAATGAGCAGTTCTTC. It is translated as CAISSPGAGGYNEQFF.

Comments on this clonotype: It may be a read error: a sequence one base away is much more abundant. This chain joins TRBV7-8 and TRBJ2-5; 10 bases align to TRBD2. The CDR3 totals 15 residues. The germline gives CDR1 SGHVS, CDR2 FQNEAQ. The CDR3 loop reads CANSYGLAAQETQYF. The CDR3 bases are TGTGCCAACAGCTACGGACTAGCGGCCCAAGAGACCCAGTACTTC.

This chain connects TRBV2 to TRBJ1-2; the D is unclear. The CDR3 is made up of 11 amino acids. In germline, CDR1 is SNHLY, CDR2 FYNNEI. Trimming removed 7 bases at V and 8 bases at J, with 11 bases between. CDR3 loop: CASTEEGGYTF. CDR3 in DNA: TGTGCCAGCACCGAGGAGGGAGGCTACACCTTC.

This clonotype was seen repeatedly, ten times or more. The chain links TRBV6-6 to TRBJ1-6, with TRBD1 identical over 9 bases. The V gene end was trimmed by 5 bases and the J gene end by 9 bases; junction bases not matched to a gene: 5. The CDR3 contains 14 residues. The germline gives CDR1 MNHNY, CDR2 SVGAGI (reference sequence). The CDR3 region is CASSRDREASPLHF. The CDR3 nucleotides read TGTGCCAGCAGTCGGGACAGGGAGGCTTCACCCCTCCACTTT.

The rearrangement links TRBV7-8 to TRBJ1-2; D is unclear. This CDR3 is built from 14 residues. Looked up from germline, CDR1 is SGHVS and CDR2 is FQNEAQ. The V end was cut by 0 bases, the J end by 6 bases, with 11 bases between. The CDR3 DNA sequence: TGTGCCAGCAGCTTAGCGTCAGGACCCAATGGCTACACCTTC. This encodes CASSLASGPNGYTF.

The genes are TRBV18 and TRBJ2-7; D is undetermined. V lost 5 bases, J lost 6 bases, and 5 bases lay in between. CDR1 is KGHSH and CDR2 is LQKENI in the germline V gene. The CDR3 length is 10 residues. CDR3: CASSGVEQYF. The CDR3 DNA sequence: TGTGCCAGCTCAGGGGTCGAGCAGTACTTC.

Ten or more counts support this clonotype. The chain has TRBV27 and TRBJ2-5; D might be TRBD1 (6 bases). CDR1 is MNHEY, CDR2 SMNVEV, per germline (reference sequence). Trimming left V 3 bases short and J 7 bases short, with 18 bases between. This CDR3 is built from 15 residues. The CDR3 here is CASSFEQGGVGTQYF. The CDR3 coding sequence is TGTGCCAGCAGTTTTGAACAGGGTGGGGTTGGGACCCAGTACTTC.